This TCR beta chain was documented in a study of blood T cell repertoires in COVID-19 (dated by TCRdb to the early 2020s). General notes on the study: The collaborator samples originated in the United States, Italy and Spain and spanned the acute and convalescent phases of COVID-19. The repertoires were made available in a free public database intended to serve as a resource for research on the immune response to SARS-CoV-2. The sample metadata nearly always contained a de-identified subject ID, COVID-19 status, age in years and sex. HLA class I and class II types, where available, came from metadata supplied by the sample provider rather than from assay-based typing. Deeply sampled blood TCRbeta repertoires from subjects exposed to, actively infected with, or recovered from COVID-19 were included in the dataset. The samples were drawn from two sources: the first 160 participants of the ongoing ImmuneRACE study, and approximately 1,300 subjects contributed by 6 global collaborators. The prospective study material was composed of cDNA or gDNA derived from T cells, B-cell-depleted T cells, or PBMCs. Here is what the overall study found, with its caveats: The quantity of clinical and demographic metadata differed by source and by participant and was supplied without curation.

Sequences LNHNV (CDR1) and YYDKDF (CDR2) are obtained from the germline V gene (reference sequence). V is pared back by 0 bases and J by 3 bases, with 14 bases lying between the germline termini. Its CDR3 holds 16 amino acids, cysteine through phenylalanine. Just CDR3 DNA is preserved here, 48 bases in frame from base 1. Participants in the prospective study were aged roughly 18 to 100 years, lived in under 30 United States geographic areas, and enrolled through a virtual design. In the prospective study, participants were assigned to cohorts based on the clinical history participants reported in a screening survey and a study questionnaire. Each participant in the prospective study had whole blood, serum and a nasopharyngeal or oropharyngeal swab collected by mobile phlebotomists. Participants in the prospective study had the option to provide additional blood draws and questionnaires over an approximately 2-month period. Before DNA extraction, blood samples from the prospective study were shipped at room temperature or frozen.

As for this clone: Its recognized antigen is unknown. Base-call qualities are not available, and no considerably larger clone is one nucleotide away.

The immunoSEQ Assay, a bias-controlled multiplex PCR, was used to amplify TCRbeta CDR3 regions from genomic DNA. From the authors' description of their analysis: The number of nucleated cells in each sample was estimated from the amplification of reference gene primers within the assay. Sequence reads were collapsed and filtered to measure the absolute abundance of every unique TCRbeta CDR3 rearrangement. For each sample, productive Simpson clonality was calculated by taking the square root of Simpson's diversity index across productive rearrangements. Imported from immuneACCESS, the table was reduced by TCRdb to in-frame sequences with V and J called. These copies leave out some clones; in studies compared against another copy, an unresolved V gene accounts for under half, and the cause of the remainder is not known. V, J and clone size were drawn from that table, and D and trimming were deduced from the DNA. Across this sample there are under 500,000 clones, with nearly 90% seen only once. The ten largest clones capture under 2% of the sample.

The sequenced material came from PBMCs or T cells enriched from blood (not recorded which). The receptor chain draws on TRBV15 and TRBJ1-2; the D gene lacks a confident call. The sequence came from a woman under 30 with acute COVID-19. The nucleotides read TGTGCCACCAGCAGAGATCGAACGAGGGATGACTATGGCTACACCTTC. This is translated as CATSRDRTRDDYGYTF.